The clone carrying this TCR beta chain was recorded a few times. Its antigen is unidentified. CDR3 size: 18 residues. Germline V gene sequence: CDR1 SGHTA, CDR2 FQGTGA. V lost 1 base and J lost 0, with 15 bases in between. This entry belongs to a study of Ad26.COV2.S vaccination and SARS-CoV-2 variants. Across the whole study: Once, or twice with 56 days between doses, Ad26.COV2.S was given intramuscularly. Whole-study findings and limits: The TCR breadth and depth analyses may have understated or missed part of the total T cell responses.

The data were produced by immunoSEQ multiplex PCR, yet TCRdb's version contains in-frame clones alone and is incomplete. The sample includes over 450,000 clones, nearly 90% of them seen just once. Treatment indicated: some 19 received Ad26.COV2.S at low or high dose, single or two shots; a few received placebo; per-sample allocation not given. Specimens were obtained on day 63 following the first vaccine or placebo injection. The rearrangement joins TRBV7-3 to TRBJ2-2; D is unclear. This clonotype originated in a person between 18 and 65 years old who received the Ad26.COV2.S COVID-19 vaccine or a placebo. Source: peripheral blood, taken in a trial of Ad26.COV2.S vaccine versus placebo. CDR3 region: CASSLNAVASANTGELFF. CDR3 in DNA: TGTGCCAGCAGCTTAAATGCCGTGGCTAGTGCGAACACCGGGGAGCTGTTTTTT.